This entry lists 25 T cell receptor beta chains sequenced from one sample in a study of identifying expanded T cells in peripheral blood. This table comes from immunoSEQ multiplex PCR, and its TCRdb copy is limited to in-frame clones, with some not included. Here the sample spans around 100,000 clones, roughly 90% being singletons. Sequenced sample: blood. These receptors all stem from a person between 18 and 75 years old in good health.

The chain uses TRBV11-2 and TRBJ2-3, with TRBD1 matching 7 bases. The CDR3 consists of 15 residues. Trimming took 2 bases from V and 1 from J; bases not matched to a gene: 3. CDR1 and CDR2 (germline): SGHAT, FQNNGV. The CDR3 protein is CASSLTGDGTDTQYF. As DNA, the CDR3 is TGTGCCAGCAGCTTAACAGGGGACGGCACAGATACGCAGTATTTT.

This sequence joins TRBV2 and TRBJ2-7, with 7 nucleotides matching TRBD1. V lost 9 bases to trimming and J lost 3 bases; unmatched junction nucleotides: 11. The CDR3 runs 14 residues. Germline CDR1 and CDR2: SNHLY and FYNNEI. This CDR3 is CASRRDSSNYEQYF. CDR3 DNA sequence: TGTGCCAGTCGTCGGGACAGTTCAAACTACGAGCAGTACTTC.

The chain has TRBV29-1 and TRBJ2-3; possible D gene TRBD2, 5 bases. CDR1 and CDR2 from the germline V gene are SQVTM and ANQGSEA. V was trimmed by 2 bases and J by 4 bases, leaving 7 bases between them. The CDR3 is made up of 12 amino acids. Written as DNA, the CDR3 is TGCAGCGTTGAATTCGGGGCAGATACGCAGTATTTT. It specifies CSVEFGADTQYF.

The chain combines TRBV7-2 with TRBJ2-5; perhaps TRBD2 as D (6 bases). Trimming removed 8 bases from V and 8 bases from J, with 18 bases in between. The germline gives CDR1 SGHTA, CDR2 FQGNSA. The CDR3 sequence is 13 residues long. CDR3 sequence reads: CASGRDEALTQYF. For the CDR3, the DNA is TGTGCCAGCGGGCGGGACGAAGCCCTTACCCAGTACTTC.

CDR3 nucleotide sequence: TGCGCCAGCAGCCAACCTCCGCGAACAGATACGCAGTATTTT. Its protein product is CASSQPPRTDTQYF. The rearrangement joins TRBV5-1 to TRBJ2-3; D gene uncertain. Trimming left V 4 bases short and J 3 bases short, with 12 bases between. CDR3 size: 14 residues. The germline CDR1 and CDR2 sequences are SGHRS and YFSETQ.

This sequence joins TRBV5-4 and TRBJ2-5; D remains ambiguous. Germline CDR1 is SGHNT and CDR2 is YYREEE (reference sequence). The V and J ends lost 0 bases and 2 bases respectively, with 5 bases between them. CDR3 size: 13 residues. CDR3 nucleotide sequence: TGTGCCAGCAGCTTGGCCAGACAAGAGACCCAGTACTTC. Protein sequence: CASSLARQETQYF.

The V call is TRBV5-1, the J call TRBJ2-7, with TRBD2 identical over 15 bases. V was clipped by 3 bases and J by 4 bases; unmatched bases: 5. CDR3 length: 16 residues. Germline values: CDR1 SGHRS, CDR2 YFSETQ. The CDR3, as DNA: TGCGCCAGCAGCTCAGGACTAGCGGGGGGGCCTTACGAGCAGTACTTC. It is translated as CASSSGLAGGPYEQYF.

This clone was detected once. The rearrangement uses TRBV5-1 and TRBJ1-5; TRBD1 is a possible D gene (5 bases). Trimming removed 4 bases at V and 6 bases at J, with 14 bases between. The CDR3 covers 14 residues. Germline CDR1 SGHRS, CDR2 YFSETQ. The CDR3 region is CASSTNPGSQPQHF. In nucleotides, the CDR3 is TGCGCCAGCAGCACCAACCCAGGGAGTCAGCCCCAGCATTTT. Using reference TRBV5-1 and TRBJ1-5 for the parts outside the CDR3, the full variable domain is KAGVTQTPRYLIKTRGQQVTLSCSPISGHRSVSWYQQTPGQGLQFLFEYFSETQRNKGNFPGRFSGRQFSNSRSEMNVSTLELGDSALYLCASSTNPGSQPQHFGDGTRLSIL.

The CDR3 bases are TGTGCCAGCAGCTTGGGGACGGTGCTCCCTTTCTTT. This sequence encodes CASSLGTVLPFF. The chain employs TRBV5-6 and TRBJ1-1; D gene unclear. Germline V lookup: CDR1 SGHDT, CDR2 YYEEEE. V was shortened by 0 bases and J by 12 bases, with 12 bases between the two germline ends. The CDR3 runs to 12 residues.

This clone was counted only a few times. The chain is built from TRBV5-1 and TRBJ2-7; D not resolved. Deletions cut 0 bases from V and 2 bases from J, with 12 bases between. This CDR3 is 15 amino acids long. CDR1 and CDR2 from the germline V gene are SGHRS and YFSETQ. DNA for the CDR3: TGCGCCAGCAGCTTGGCTTCCGGAATCACCTACGAGCAGTACTTC. Protein: CASSLASGITYEQYF. The full variable domain, with the rest looked up from reference TRBV5-1 and TRBJ2-7, is KAGVTQTPRYLIKTRGQQVTLSCSPISGHRSVSWYQQTPGQGLQFLFEYFSETQRNKGNFPGRFSGRQFSNSRSEMNVSTLELGDSALYLCASSLASGITYEQYFGPGTRLTVT.

The chain uses TRBV7-7 and TRBJ1-4, with 9 bases aligning to TRBD1. The ends lost 6 bases at V and 5 bases at J; junction bases unmatched: 4. Germline CDR1 and CDR2: SSHAT and FNYEAQ (reference sequence). The CDR3 totals 14 residues. This CDR3 is CASSPGQGNEKLFF. The CDR3 DNA is TGTGCCAGCAGTCCCGGACAGGGGAATGAAAAACTGTTTTTT.

The rearrangement links TRBV19 to TRBJ1-4, with TRBD1 identical over 8 bases. Losses at the gene ends were 5 bases for V and 7 bases for J; bases not matched to a gene: 15. The CDR3 covers 17 residues. Germline V gene lookup returns CDR1 LNHDA and CDR2 SQIVND (reference sequence). The CDR3, as DNA: TGTGCCAGTAGTTCCGGGACAGGCCTCCCCGGGAGTGAAAAACTGTTTTTT. Its protein is CASSSGTGLPGSEKLFF.

The chain joins TRBV10-3 to TRBJ2-7; no definite D call. The CDR3 is made up of 14 amino acids. Germline lookup yields CDR1 ENHRY and CDR2 SYGVKD. V lost 3 bases and J 5 bases, leaving 14 bases between the germline ends. In DNA, the CDR3 is TGTGCCATCAGTGACGTTGGTACTACTAACGAGCAGTACTTC. Amino acid sequence: CAISDVGTTNEQYF.

The chain recombines TRBV9 with TRBJ2-1, with D unclear. There are 15 residues in the CDR3. Germline V gene sequence: CDR1 SGDLS, CDR2 YYNGEE. V was trimmed by 0 bases and J by 8 bases, leaving 15 bases between them. CDR3 amino acids: CASSVVSVPSDEQFF. The DNA of the CDR3 is TGTGCCAGCAGCGTAGTATCGGTTCCCAGCGATGAGCAGTTCTTC.

The chain couples TRBV30 to TRBJ2-3; the match to TRBD1 covers 7 bases. There are 15 residues in the CDR3. Trimming at V came to 2 bases and at J to 4 bases, leaving 9 bases not matched to a gene. Germline CDR1 reads GTSNPN; CDR2 reads SVGIG (reference sequence). The CDR3 region is CAWSPDRIFADTQYF. CDR3 DNA: TGTGCCTGGAGTCCGGACAGGATTTTTGCAGATACGCAGTATTTT.

The count of this clone is one. V gene TRBV7-2 combines with J gene TRBJ2-7; D not certain. The CDR3 is made up of 13 amino acids. Germline V gene lookup returns CDR1 SGHTA and CDR2 FQGNSA. The V and J ends lost 5 bases and 7 bases respectively, with 15 bases between them. CDR3 DNA sequence: TGTGCCAGCAGCAGATTGGCCCTCGGGGAGCAGTACTTC. Translating gives CASSRLALGEQYF.

This clone was picked up a small number of times. This rearrangement joins TRBV5-1 to TRBJ2-3; a weak D match, TRBD1 (5 bases). Trimming stripped 0 bases from V and 0 bases from J, with 8 bases between. The CDR3 totals 15 residues. Germline V gives CDR1 SGHRS, CDR2 YFSETQ. The CDR3 loop is CASSLVQGSTDTQYF. CDR3 sequence (DNA): TGCGCCAGCAGCTTGGTTCAGGGCAGCACAGATACGCAGTATTTT.

The chain joins TRBV29-1 to TRBJ1-1; D not resolved. The CDR3 contains 12 residues. With 7 bases removed from V and 1 base from J, the gap between germline ends came to 10 bases. The germline V gene has CDR1 SQVTM and CDR2 ANQGSEA. CDR3 residues: CSAGGQNTEAFF. CDR3 nucleotides: TGCAGCGCCGGCGGTCAGAACACTGAAGCTTTCTTT.

This chain links TRBV18 with TRBJ1-1, with D hard to call. The germline V gene has CDR1 KGHSH and CDR2 LQKENI. The CDR3 loop spans 15 amino acids. The V and J ends lost 3 bases and 2 bases respectively, with 13 bases between them. The CDR3 spells CASSPPKATNTEAFF. DNA of the CDR3: TGTGCCAGCTCACCGCCAAAGGCGACCAACACTGAAGCTTTCTTT.

The rearrangement links TRBV28 to TRBJ2-5; tentatively, D is TRBD2 (6 bases). Trimming removed 8 bases from V and 5 bases from J, with 18 bases in between. Germline CDR1 reads MDHEN; CDR2 reads SYDVKM. This CDR3 is 14 amino acids long. CDR3 DNA sequence: TGTGCCAGCTCTTATGTCCCGGCGGGGGAGACCCAGTACTTC. Residues: CASSYVPAGETQYF.

This clone was seen repeatedly, ten times or more. Here the CDR3 DNA reads TGCGCCAGCAGCCCATTTGGACAGGGGAGCTACGAGCAGTACTTC. It codes for CASSPFGQGSYEQYF. The rearrangement links TRBV5-1 to TRBJ2-7; 9 nucleotides align to TRBD1. CDR1 is SGHRS, CDR2 YFSETQ, per germline. This CDR3 has 15 amino acids. V shed 4 bases and J 3 bases; nucleotides not matched to a gene: 8.

This sequence joins TRBV5-4 and TRBJ2-3; 7 positions agree with TRBD1. CDR1 and CDR2 (germline): SGHNT, YYREEE (reference sequence). With V trimmed by 1 base and J by 0 bases, 8 bases remained unmatched. The CDR3 is 17 residues long. The chain's CDR3 is CASSLWGQTPSTDTQYF. The CDR3 coding sequence is TGTGCCAGCAGCTTGTGGGGACAGACGCCTAGCACAGATACGCAGTATTTT. Filled out from reference TRBV5-4 and TRBJ2-3, the complete variable domain reads ETGVTQSPTHLIKTRGQQVTLRCSSQSGHNTVSWYQQALGQGPQFIFQYYREEENGRGNFPPRFSGLQFPNYSSELNVNALELDDSALYLCASSLWGQTPSTDTQYFGPGTRLTVL.

The chain couples TRBV14 to TRBJ2-7, with TRBD1 matching over 8 bases. Germline V CDR1 and CDR2: SGHDN, FVKESK. After removal of 0 bases from V and 6 bases from J, the junction contained 7 bases not matched to a gene. This CDR3 is built from 15 residues. DNA of the CDR3: TGTGCCAGCAGCCAAGATTGGACAGGGACCGCCGAGCAGTACTTC. Amino acids: CASSQDWTGTAEQYF. Drawing the rest from reference TRBV14 and TRBJ2-7, the complete variable domain is EAGVTQFPSHSVIEKGQTVTLRCDPISGHDNLYWYRRVMGKEIKFLLHFVKESKQDESGMPNNRFLAERTGGTYSTLKVQPAELEDSGVYFCASSQDWTGTAEQYFGPGTRLTVT.

The rearrangement uses TRBV7-7 and TRBJ1-1; D remains unclear. CDR3 size: 21 residues. Germline V gives CDR1 SSHAT, CDR2 FNYEAQ (reference sequence). The germline V and J ends were trimmed by 4 bases and 0 bases, with 30 bases remaining between them. The CDR3 sequence is CASSSTSGSNVGHFMNTEAFF. CDR3 bases: TGTGCCAGCAGCTCCACCTCCGGGAGTAACGTCGGTCATTTTATGAACACTGAAGCTTTCTTT.

This chain links TRBV28 with TRBJ1-1; maybe TRBD1 (5 bases). CDR3 length: 13 amino acids. From germline, CDR1 is MDHEN and CDR2 SYDVKM. With 2 bases removed from V and 7 bases from J, the gap between germline ends came to 11 bases. CDR3 region: CASSLRGKGEAFF. The CDR3 bases are TGTGCCAGCAGTTTACGGGGGAAGGGTGAAGCTTTCTTT.